The clone carrying this T cell receptor (beta chain) was counted a few times. Its antigen is still unknown. CDR3 size: 12 residues. Germline V gene data show CDR1 as SQVTM and CDR2 as ANQGSEA. V shed 7 bases and J shed 2 bases, with 8 bases lying between them. The sample originates from a study of blood T cells in healthy people across ages. The overall study: Capture via template switching afforded approximately one barcoded beta molecule per two T cells. Findings and limits, study-wide: Naive T cell percentage by flow cytometry tracked strongly with beta diversity.

Then a second PCR, running about 6 to 12 cycles, was carried out with a sample-barcoded 5' primer and a J-beta primer mix. Every molecule of cDNA carried a tag from a template-switch adaptor with 12 random nucleotides. Using its own MiXCR run on the 5' RACE reads, TCRdb lists one record per CDR3 protein. The table lists about 800,000 distinct CDR3 sequences, nearly 60% of them singletons. The source is a man aged 25-40 years in good health. The chain combines TRBV29-1 with TRBJ1-4; no clear D gene. Sequencing was performed on blood. Here the CDR3 DNA reads TGCAGCGCTGGAGCGACTAATGAAAAACTGTTTTTT. Protein: CSAGATNEKLFF.